Listed here are 26 T cell receptor beta chains from one sample, sequenced in a study of T cells in Graves' hyperthyroidism and ophthalmopathy. RNA transcripts served as the template for amplifying TCR beta CDR3 regions. HTBI primers were the set used in a first-round RT-PCR of the TCR CDR3. In TCRdb, the multiplex PCR reads were re-called with MiXCR into one record per CDR3 protein. This table holds 300,000 to 500,000 distinct CDR3 sequences, over 13% found once. Source material: blood. The receptors were gathered from a middle-aged man with Graves' ophthalmopathy.

CDR3 in amino acids: CASSQTDGSNQPQHF. CDR3 bases: TGCGCCAGCAGCCAAACCGACGGTAGCAATCAGCCCCAGCATTTT. V gene TRBV5-1 combines with J gene TRBJ1-5; D call uncertain. V was clipped by 4 bases and J by 0 bases, with 11 bases between them. Germline V lookup: CDR1 SGHRS, CDR2 YFSETQ. This CDR3 comprises 15 residues. Combining the CDR3 with reference TRBV5-1 and TRBJ1-5 gives the whole variable domain KAGVTQTPRYLIKTRGQQVTLSCSPISGHRSVSWYQQTPGQGLQFLFEYFSETQRNKGNFPGRFSGRQFSNSRSEMNVSTLELGDSALYLCASSQTDGSNQPQHFGDGTRLSIL.

This clonotype was counted many times. This chain uses TRBV20-1 with TRBJ2-1, with 9 bases matching TRBD1. CDR1 and CDR2 (germline): DFQATT, SNEGSKA (reference sequence). The CDR3 spans 13 residues. The CDR3 nucleotides read TGCAGGGCGGCCGGGACAGGGAACAATGAGCAGTTCTTC. This codes for CRAAGTGNNEQFF.

This clonotype was counted at least ten times. The chain carries TRBV10-2 and TRBJ1-5; D gene ambiguous. V was pared by 2 bases and J by 4 bases, with 12 bases between. This CDR3 comprises 15 residues. Germline-derived CDR1 and CDR2 are WSHSY and SAAADI. CDR3 residues: CASSERNTINQPQHF. As DNA, the CDR3 is TGCGCCAGCAGTGAGAGGAATACGATTAATCAGCCCCAGCATTTT.

The table lists this clonotype with many counts. V usage is TRBV20-1 and J usage is TRBJ1-2; 8 bases align to TRBD1. The CDR3 covers 15 residues. J lost 3 bases, V lost 3 bases, and 9 bases had no gene match. Germline CDR1 reads DFQATT; CDR2 reads SNEGSKA (reference sequence). Written as DNA, the CDR3 is TGCAGTGCTAGCGGGACGACAGGGGTCGACTATGGCTACACCTTC. As protein: CSASGTTGVDYGYTF.

DNA for the CDR3: TGCAGCGTTGAGGCCCCGACCGGCGCTTTCTTT. It yields the protein CSVEAPTGAFF. J is TRBJ1-1 and V is TRBV29-1; D gene ambiguous. V gave up 3 bases and J gave up 11 bases, with 13 bases separating them. This CDR3 comprises 11 residues. Germline CDR1 SQVTM, CDR2 ANQGSEA.

This clonotype showed up many times. CDR3 region: CSASNPAGTQAGGLNEQFF. As DNA, the CDR3 is TGCAGTGCTAGTAACCCGGCGGGAACCCAAGCGGGGGGTTTGAATGAGCAGTTCTTC. The chain combines TRBV20-1 with TRBJ2-1, with 9 bases fitting TRBD2. J lost 7 bases, V lost 3 bases, and 22 bases had no gene match. The CDR3 has 19 residues. Germline V gene lookup returns CDR1 DFQATT and CDR2 SNEGSKA (reference sequence).

Many counts were recorded for this clonotype. The rearrangement joins TRBV13 to TRBJ2-5; 13 bases map to TRBD2. V shed 4 bases and J 7 bases; nucleotides not matched to a gene: 6. The CDR3 is 15 amino acids. Per the germline V gene, CDR1 is PRHDT and CDR2 is FYEKMQ (reference sequence). The CDR3 DNA reads as TGTGCCAGCAGCTGGACTAGCGGGAGTGAAGGGACCCAGTACTTC. It is translated as CASSWTSGSEGTQYF. Full variable domain (missing parts from reference TRBV13 and TRBJ2-5): AAGVIQSPRHLIKEKRETATLKCYPIPRHDTVYWYQQGPGQDPQFLISFYEKMQSDKGSIPDRFSAQQFSDYHSELNMSSLELGDSALYFCASSWTSGSEGTQYFGPGTRLLVL.

This sequence joins TRBV20-1 and TRBJ1-4; TRBD1 agrees at 8 bases. Germline assignment: CDR1 DFQATT and CDR2 SNEGSKA (reference sequence). Trimming at V came to 5 bases and at J to 7 bases, leaving 12 bases not matched to a gene. This CDR3 contains 15 residues. The CDR3 spells CSAETLGQDFEKLFF. For the CDR3, the DNA is TGCAGTGCTGAGACTCTGGGACAGGATTTTGAAAAACTGTTTTTT.

This clonotype was seen many times. The CDR3 DNA reads TGCGCCAGCAGCTTGATTGCGACTAGCGGGCTCGCGGACGAGCAGTACTTC. Protein: CASSLIATSGLADEQYF. This chain uses TRBV5-1 with TRBJ2-7, with 10 bases lining up with TRBD2. Germline CDR1 reads SGHRS; CDR2 reads YFSETQ. The V and J ends lost 1 base and 5 bases, in that order; junction bases with no gene match: 12. The CDR3 loop spans 17 amino acids.

This clonotype has only a few counts. V usage is TRBV27 and J usage is TRBJ2-1; 12 positions agree with TRBD2. With 5 bases clipped from V and 10 bases from J, the junction kept 6 bases outside the gene matches. The CDR3 loop spans 14 amino acids. In germline, CDR1 is MNHEY, CDR2 SMNVEV (reference sequence). CDR3 DNA: TGTGCCAGCAGTCGGACTAGCGGGAACGGGGAGCAGTTCTTC. This translates into CASSRTSGNGEQFF.

This clonotype appeared many times. The chain combines TRBV12-3 or TRBV12-4 with TRBJ2-3, with D perhaps matching TRBD1 (6 bases). This CDR3 comprises 14 residues. With 3 bases removed from V and 4 bases from J, the gap between germline ends came to 11 bases. CDR3 in amino acids: CASSLGTSPDTQYF. The DNA of the CDR3 is TGTGCCAGCAGTTTGGGGACAAGTCCAGATACGCAGTATTTT.

The rearrangement links TRBV18 to TRBJ2-2, with TRBD2 identical over 10 bases. J was trimmed by 4 bases and V by 3 bases; bases with no gene match: 14. CDR1 is KGHSH and CDR2 is LQKENI in the germline V gene. There are 19 residues in the CDR3. The CDR3 spells CASSPFNPSGSSSTGELFF. The CDR3 DNA is TGTGCCAGCTCACCCTTCAACCCTAGCGGGAGTTCGTCCACCGGGGAGCTGTTTTTT.

The CDR3, as DNA: TGTGCCAGCAGCGTAGATAGTAGCGGGGGCACAGATACGCAGTATTTT. It is translated as CASSVDSSGGTDTQYF. This chain connects TRBV9 to TRBJ2-3; TRBD2 matches 8 bases. Germline CDR1 and CDR2: SGDLS and YYNGEE. The CDR3 runs to 16 residues. Germline trimming cut 0 bases from V and 1 base from J; bases unmatched to any gene: 4.

This clonotype was found a few times. The CDR3 protein is CASSELGAGRIRYGYTF. The DNA of the CDR3 is TGTGCCAGCAGTGAATTAGGGGCAGGGCGAATACGATATGGCTACACCTTC. The chain uses TRBV6-1 and TRBJ1-2; the D gene is possibly TRBD1 (5 bases). CDR1 is MNHNS, CDR2 SASEGT, per germline. V lost 2 bases and J lost 5, with 21 bases in between. CDR3 size: 17 residues.

The chain is built from TRBV19 and TRBJ2-6; D possibly corresponds to TRBD1 (5 bases). The germline V gene encodes CDR1 LNHDA and CDR2 SQIVND (reference sequence). There are 17 residues in the CDR3. V was trimmed by 6 bases and J by 0 bases, leaving 15 bases between them. CDR3 coding DNA: TGTGCCAGTAGAACCTCCCGACAGTTCTCTGGGGCCAACGTCCTGACTTTC. Translated: CASRTSRQFSGANVLTF.

This clonotype was seen repeatedly, ten times or more. The chain links TRBV29-1 to TRBJ2-5, with D possibly matching TRBD2 (6 bases). The length of the CDR3 is 14 residues. CDR1 SQVTM and CDR2 ANQGSEA come from the germline V gene. The V gene lost 0 bases and the J gene lost 2 bases, with 10 bases spanning the gap. The CDR3 bases are TGCAGCGTTGAAGAGTGGAGGGAACAAGAGACCCAGTACTTC. This gives the protein CSVEEWREQETQYF.

At least ten counts were recorded for this clonotype. V usage is TRBV5-1 and J usage is TRBJ1-1, with TRBD1 matching over 9 bases. This CDR3 spans 13 amino acids. With 4 bases clipped from V and 11 bases from J, the junction kept 9 bases outside the gene matches. CDR1 is SGHRS, CDR2 YFSETQ, per germline. The CDR3 DNA follows: TGCGCCAGCAGCGCCGGGACAGGGCGGAAGGCTTTCTTT. Its translation is CASSAGTGRKAFF.

This clonotype showed up just a few times. The chain recombines TRBV19 with TRBJ1-5; no clear D. Germline V lookup: CDR1 LNHDA, CDR2 SQIVND (reference sequence). Trimming removed 1 base from V and 4 bases from J, with 5 bases in between. The CDR3 has 13 residues. DNA for the CDR3: TGTGCCAGTAGTATAGGAGTAAATCAGCCCCAGCATTTT. It codes for CASSIGVNQPQHF.

This clonotype has a count of ten or more. The chain employs TRBV12-3 or TRBV12-4 and TRBJ1-4; a possible D gene is TRBD1 (5 bases). V gave up 5 bases and J gave up 11 bases, with 15 bases separating them. The CDR3 sequence is 13 residues long. This CDR3 is CASSPGRLGKLFF. The CDR3 DNA follows: TGTGCCAGCAGTCCGGGACGCCTGGGGAAACTGTTTTTT.

This clonotype came up many times. This sequence joins TRBV6-1 and TRBJ2-1; 7 nucleotides align to TRBD2. The CDR3 extends over 17 amino acids. V lost 7 bases, J lost 2 bases, and 14 bases stayed unmatched. The germline V gene has CDR1 MNHNS and CDR2 SASEGT. The DNA for the CDR3 is TGTGCCAGCAAGCCCGAAGGAACCGGGACTACCTACAATGAGCAGTTCTTC. Translation: CASKPEGTGTTYNEQFF.

This clonotype was recorded a few times. The genes are TRBV20-1 and TRBJ2-5; D gene unclear. Germline CDR1 DFQATT, CDR2 SNEGSKA (reference sequence). The length of the CDR3 is 12 residues. With 3 bases removed from V and 5 bases from J, the gap between germline ends came to 10 bases. The CDR3 DNA follows: TGCAGTGCTAGGCCTGGATGGGAGACCCAGTACTTC. This translates into CSARPGWETQYF.

The J gene is TRBJ2-3, the V gene TRBV2, with D maybe TRBD2 (6 bases). There are 14 residues in the CDR3. With 6 bases removed from V and 5 bases from J, the gap between germline ends came to 15 bases. From germline, CDR1 is SNHLY and CDR2 FYNNEI. CDR3 in amino acids: CASRPGLALDTQYF. The CDR3 DNA follows: TGTGCCAGCAGACCGGGACTGGCCCTAGATACGCAGTATTTT.

This clonotype was found many times. The chain couples TRBV5-1 to TRBJ2-7; a possible D gene is TRBD2 (5 bases). The V gene lost 4 bases and the J gene lost 3 bases, with 8 bases spanning the gap. CDR3 length equals 12 residues. Per germline, CDR1 SGHRS and CDR2 YFSETQ. CDR3 sequence: CASSGGGYEQYF. CDR3 nucleotide sequence: TGCGCCAGCAGCGGCGGAGGCTACGAGCAGTACTTC.

V is TRBV30 and J is TRBJ2-5; 7 bases align to TRBD1. The CDR3 has 14 amino acids. The V and J ends lost 3 bases and 5 bases, in that order; junction bases with no gene match: 9. Germline assignment: CDR1 GTSNPN and CDR2 SVGIG (reference sequence). The CDR3 nucleotides read TGTGCCTGGAGGGAAACCGGGACAGCGGAGACCCAGTACTTC. Its protein product is CAWRETGTAETQYF.

Many counts were recorded for this clonotype. The chain carries TRBV2 and TRBJ2-1; TRBD1 is a possible D gene (6 bases). The CDR3 extends over 13 amino acids. The V and J ends lost 7 bases and 5 bases respectively, with 12 bases between them. Germline lookup yields CDR1 SNHLY and CDR2 FYNNEI. The CDR3 DNA sequence: TGTGCCAGCATGAGGGACAACAACAATGAGCAGTTCTTC. It is translated as CASMRDNNNEQFF.

The rearrangement joins TRBV28 to TRBJ2-7; D may be TRBD1 (6 bases). Trimming left V 6 bases short and J 0 bases short, with 12 bases between. Germline CDR1 MDHEN, CDR2 SYDVKM. The CDR3 loop spans 14 amino acids. Here the CDR3 DNA reads TGTGCCAGCAGCCTGGCAGGGGACTCCTACGAGCAGTACTTC. Translation gives CASSLAGDSYEQYF.